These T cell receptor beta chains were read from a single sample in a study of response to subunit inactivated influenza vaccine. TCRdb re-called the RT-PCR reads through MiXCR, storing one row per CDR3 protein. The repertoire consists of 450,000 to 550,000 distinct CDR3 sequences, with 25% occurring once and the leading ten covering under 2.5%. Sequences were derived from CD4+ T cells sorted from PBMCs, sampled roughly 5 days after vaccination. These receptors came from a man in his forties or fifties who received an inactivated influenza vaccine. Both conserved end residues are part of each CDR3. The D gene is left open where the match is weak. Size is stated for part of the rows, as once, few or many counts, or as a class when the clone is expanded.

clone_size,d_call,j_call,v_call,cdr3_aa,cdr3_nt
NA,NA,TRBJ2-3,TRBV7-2,CASSFLTDTQYF,TGTGCCAGCAGTTTTCTGACAGATACGCAGTATTTT
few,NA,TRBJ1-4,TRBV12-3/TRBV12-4,CASSLARVGEKLFF,TGTGCCAGCAGTTTAGCGAGGGTGGGTGAAAAACTGTTTTTT
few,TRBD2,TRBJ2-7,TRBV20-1,CSASKTSGKREQYF,TGCAGTGCTAGTAAAACTAGCGGGAAGCGCGAGCAGTACTTC
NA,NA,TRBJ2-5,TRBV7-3,CASSLRGNPQETQYF,TGTGCCAGCAGCTTGCGTGGGAACCCTCAAGAGACCCAGTACTTC
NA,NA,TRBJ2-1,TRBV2,CASSEAGNEQFF,TGTGCCAGCAGTGAAGCGGGGAATGAGCAGTTCTTC
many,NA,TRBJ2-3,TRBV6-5,CASSWTDQETQYF,TGTGCCAGCAGTTGGACGGACCAAGAGACGCAGTATTTT
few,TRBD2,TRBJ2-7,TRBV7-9,CASSSGLATYEQYF,TGTGCCAGCAGCTCGGGACTAGCGACATACGAGCAGTACTTC
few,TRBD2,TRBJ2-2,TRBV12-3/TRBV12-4,CASSSGLAGYSELFF,TGTGCCAGCAGTTCCGGACTAGCGGGTTATTCGGAGCTGTTTTTT
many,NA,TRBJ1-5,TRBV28,CASSSGGSNQPQHF,TGTGCCAGCAGTTCCGGAGGGTCGAATCAGCCCCAGCATTTT
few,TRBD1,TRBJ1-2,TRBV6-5,CASSYMTGPYGYTF,TGTGCCAGCAGTTACATGACAGGGCCTTATGGCTACACCTTC
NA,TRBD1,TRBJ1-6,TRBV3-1,CASSPAGQSLHF,TGTGCCAGCAGCCCAGCGGGACAGAGCCTCCACTTT
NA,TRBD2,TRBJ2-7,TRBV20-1,CSARDTLAGPPYEQYF,TGCAGTGCTAGAGATACCCTAGCGGGGCCCCCCTACGAGCAGTACTTC
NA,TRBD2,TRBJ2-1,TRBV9,CASSVAWRTSGGASYNEQFF,TGTGCCAGCAGCGTAGCGTGGCGGACTAGCGGGGGGGCCTCCTACAATGAGCAGTTCTTC
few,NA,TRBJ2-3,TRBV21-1,CASSRTSGSSTDTQYF,TGTGCCAGCAGCAGAACTAGCGGCTCTAGCACAGATACGCAGTATTTT
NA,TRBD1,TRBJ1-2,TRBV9,CASSTRDRSTQNYGYTF,TGTGCCAGCAGCACTCGGGACAGGAGCACCCAGAACTATGGCTACACCTTC
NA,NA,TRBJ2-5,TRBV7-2,CASSLAQAGETQYF,TGTGCCAGCAGCTTAGCACAGGCGGGGGAGACCCAGTACTTC
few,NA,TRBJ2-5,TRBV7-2,CASSLVRGTRETQYF,TGTGCCAGCAGCTTAGTAAGGGGGACTCGGGAGACCCAGTACTTC
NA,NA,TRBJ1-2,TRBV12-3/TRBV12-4,CASSLQATAGYTF,TGTGCCAGCAGCCTCCAGGCTACGGCTGGCTACACCTTC
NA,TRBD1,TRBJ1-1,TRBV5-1,CASSSFPGQGDTEAFF,TGCGCCAGCAGCTCGTTCCCGGGACAGGGTGACACTGAAGCTTTCTTT
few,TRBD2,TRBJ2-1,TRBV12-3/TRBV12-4,CASSAGTTNNEQFF,TGTGCCAGCAGTGCCGGGACTACGAACAATGAGCAGTTCTTC
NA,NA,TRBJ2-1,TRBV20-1,CSARFRGASYNEQFF,TGCAGTGCTAGATTCCGAGGGGCTTCCTACAATGAGCAGTTCTTC
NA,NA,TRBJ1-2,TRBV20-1,CSARDGAGSYGYTF,TGCAGTGCTAGAGATGGCGCAGGGAGCTATGGCTACACCTTC
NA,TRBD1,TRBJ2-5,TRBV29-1,CSVSTVPGQGGGTQYF,TGCAGCGTCTCGACAGTCCCGGGACAGGGAGGGGGGACCCAGTACTTC
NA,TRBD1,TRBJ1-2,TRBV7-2,CASGTGRYGYTF,TGTGCCAGCGGGACAGGGCGATACGGCTACACCTTC
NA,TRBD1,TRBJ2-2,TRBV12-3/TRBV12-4,CASSSRGYTGELFF,TGTGCCAGCAGTTCCAGGGGGTACACCGGGGAGCTGTTTTTT
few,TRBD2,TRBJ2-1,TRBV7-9,CASSFGLAGGFYNEQFF,TGTGCCAGCAGCTTTGGGCTAGCGGGAGGGTTCTACAATGAGCAGTTCTTC
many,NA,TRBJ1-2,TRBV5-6,CASSLVRDGYTF,TGTGCCAGCAGCTTGGTTCGGGATGGCTACACCTTC
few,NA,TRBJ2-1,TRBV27,CASTREGGRFNEQFF,TGTGCCAGCACCAGGGAGGGGGGGCGTTTTAATGAGCAGTTCTTC